A single sample gave rise to the 30 T cell receptor beta chains below, sequenced in a study of identical twins. MiXCR, run by TCRdb on the 5' RACE reads, gives a single entry per CDR3 protein. The top ten clones hold roughly 0.43% of a sample with approximately 500,000 distinct CDR3 sequences, roughly 15% of them seen once. A further study also used this sample, focusing on yellow fever vaccine responses in identical twins.

The sequencing input was CD4+ T cells sorted from blood. These receptors all come from a woman aged 18 to 35 in good health.

This clonotype was detected many times. The chain uses TRBV7-9 and TRBJ2-1; D is uncertain. CDR3 size: 14 residues. Trimming took 5 bases from V and 6 from J, leaving 14 bases between them. Germline CDR1 reads SEHNR; CDR2 reads FQNEAQ (reference sequence). The CDR3 DNA reads as TGTGCCAGCAGCCCCGGTTTTGTGAGCAATGAGCAGTTCTTC. It encodes CASSPGFVSNEQFF.

The chain carries TRBV18 and TRBJ1-2; 10 bases line up with TRBD1. CDR1 and CDR2 from the germline V gene are KGHSH and LQKENI. V trimming: 4 bases; J trimming: 5 bases; junction bases outside the gene matches: 10. The CDR3 runs to 16 residues. The CDR3 bases are TGTGCCAGCTCACACCGGGACAGGGGCGACACTTATGGCTACACCTTC. Encoded protein: CASSHRDRGDTYGYTF.

This clonotype was counted a few times. The chain combines TRBV20-1 with TRBJ2-2; 10 nucleotides match TRBD2. Germline V gene data show CDR1 as DFQATT and CDR2 as SNEGSKA (reference sequence). Trimming took 2 bases from V and 8 from J; bases not matched to a gene: 5. This CDR3 has 14 residues. The CDR3 protein is CSARQREGLGELFF. DNA of the CDR3: TGCAGTGCTAGACAGCGGGAGGGCCTGGGGGAGCTGTTTTTT.

The genes are TRBV2 and TRBJ2-7, with 11 bases lining up with TRBD1. Trimming took 0 bases from V and 6 from J; bases not matched to a gene: 7. CDR3 length: 16 residues. Looked up from germline, CDR1 is SNHLY and CDR2 is FYNNEI. DNA of the CDR3: TGTGCCAGCAGTGAAGCGTATAGGACAGGGGGCTCCGAGCAGTACTTC. Translated, it gives CASSEAYRTGGSEQYF.

A few counts support this clonotype. V usage is TRBV5-5 and J usage is TRBJ2-3, with 7 bases fitting TRBD2. V trimming: 0 bases; J trimming: 1 base; junction bases outside the gene matches: 2. The germline CDR1 and CDR2 sequences are SGHKS and YYEKEE (reference sequence). CDR3 length equals 15 residues. The CDR3 region is CASSLAAGGTDTQYF. The CDR3 DNA sequence: TGTGCCAGCAGCTTGGCCGCGGGGGGCACAGATACGCAGTATTTT.

This clonotype was recorded only once. The chain is built from TRBV11-2 and TRBJ2-1; TRBD2 aligns across 9 bases. CDR1 is SGHAT, CDR2 FQNNGV, per germline. The CDR3 consists of 14 residues. Trimming at V came to 2 bases and at J to 10 bases, leaving 6 bases not matched to a gene. In DNA, the CDR3 is TGTGCCAGCAGCTTAATAGCGGGAGCTCACGAGCAGTTCTTC. Its translation: CASSLIAGAHEQFF.

In its sample, this clonotype was seen once. This sequence joins TRBV6-6 and TRBJ2-2; D may be TRBD2 (5 bases). The germline CDR1 and CDR2 sequences are MNHNY and SVGAGI (reference sequence). The CDR3 has 13 residues. Trimming stripped 7 bases from V and 5 bases from J, with 11 bases between. CDR3 sequence reads: CASTIPGTGELFF. The CDR3 DNA reads as TGTGCCAGCACAATACCGGGGACCGGGGAGCTGTTTTTT.

This clonotype was observed a handful of times. The rearrangement joins TRBV2 to TRBJ2-1; 10 nucleotides line up with TRBD2. Germline loops: CDR1 SNHLY, CDR2 FYNNEI. Trimming removed 2 bases from V and 3 bases from J; junction bases left unmatched: 7. The CDR3 is 17 residues long. In DNA, the CDR3 is TGTGCCAGCAGTGAACGGGCTAGCGGGAGATTCTACAATGAGCAGTTCTTC. This gives the protein CASSERASGRFYNEQFF.

This clonotype was found a few times. CDR3 residues: CASSLLMGASYEQYF. CDR3 coding DNA: TGTGCCAGCAGCTTATTGATGGGAGCCTCCTACGAGCAGTACTTC. This rearrangement joins TRBV7-9 to TRBJ2-7; weak D call: TRBD2 (5 bases). This CDR3 spans 15 amino acids. Germline lookup yields CDR1 SEHNR and CDR2 FQNEAQ (reference sequence). V lost 2 bases and J 0 bases, leaving 11 bases between the germline ends.

V gene TRBV15 combines with J gene TRBJ2-7; no firm D call. V dropped 1 base and J dropped 6 bases, with 10 bases sitting between them. CDR3 length: 13 amino acids. Germline loops: CDR1 LNHNV, CDR2 YYDKDF (reference sequence). CDR3: CATSRGGASEQYF. CDR3 DNA sequence: TGTGCCACCAGCAGAGGAGGCGCATCCGAGCAGTACTTC.

This clonotype was observed a handful of times. The V gene is TRBV4-1, the J gene TRBJ2-2; tentative D call: TRBD1 (6 bases). The germline V and J ends were trimmed by 4 bases and 3 bases, with 12 bases remaining between them. CDR3 length: 15 amino acids. Germline V gene lookup returns CDR1 MGHRA and CDR2 YSYEKL. The CDR3 sequence: CASSPRTGYTGELFF. CDR3 coding DNA: TGCGCCAGCAGCCCCAGAACAGGGTACACCGGGGAGCTGTTTTTT.

This chain connects TRBV12-3 or TRBV12-4 to TRBJ2-5; D possibly corresponds to TRBD2 (6 bases). The CDR3 sequence is 13 residues long. Trimming shortened V by 10 bases and J by 5 bases, and 17 bases separated the two germline ends. The CDR3 reads CATSGGAGETQYF. The CDR3 coding sequence is TGTGCCACAAGCGGAGGGGCGGGGGAGACCCAGTACTTC.

This clonotype appeared a single time. The V gene is TRBV28, the J gene TRBJ2-5; 10 bases agree with TRBD1. This CDR3 has 13 residues. CDR1 MDHEN and CDR2 SYDVKM come from the germline V gene. V lost 7 bases and J lost 4; bases outside the gene matches: 3. Here the CDR3 reads CASNRDRGETQYF. CDR3 DNA: TGTGCCAGCAACAGGGACAGGGGAGAGACCCAGTACTTC.

The gene calls are TRBV11-2 and TRBJ2-5; 8 nucleotides line up with TRBD2. Trimming cost V 8 bases and J 3 bases; bases outside gene matches: 8. The CDR3 has 14 residues. Germline CDR1 is SGHAT and CDR2 is FQNNGV. CDR3 sequence: CASGPSGQEETQYF. The CDR3 DNA follows: TGTGCCAGCGGCCCTAGCGGGCAGGAAGAGACCCAGTACTTC.

The chain employs TRBV29-1 and TRBJ2-7; 8 bases line up with TRBD2. The V and J ends lost 7 bases and 5 bases, in that order; junction bases with no gene match: 4. Germline CDR1 SQVTM, CDR2 ANQGSEA. CDR3 length: 11 amino acids. In DNA form, the CDR3 reads TGCAGCGCCTCGGGAGGGGACGAGCAGTACTTC. This sequence encodes CSASGGDEQYF.

The chain couples TRBV7-6 to TRBJ2-7; D is undetermined. Trimming took off 5 bases at V and 2 bases at J, with 7 bases between the two ends. Germline CDR1 and CDR2: SGHVS and FNYEAQ. This CDR3 comprises 12 residues. For the CDR3, the DNA is TGTGCCAGCAGCCGCAACCCCTACGAGCAGTACTTC. It yields the protein CASSRNPYEQYF.

This clonotype was picked up many times. V is TRBV6-1 and J is TRBJ1-4; 11 nucleotides match TRBD1. CDR3 length: 14 residues. V lost 4 bases to trimming and J lost 7 bases; unmatched junction nucleotides: 2. Germline V gene lookup returns CDR1 MNHNS and CDR2 SASEGT. CDR3 in amino acids: CASSVGTGGEKLFF. CDR3 sequence (DNA): TGTGCCAGCAGTGTCGGGACAGGGGGTGAAAAACTGTTTTTT.

The J gene is TRBJ2-1, the V gene TRBV5-1, with 8 positions matching TRBD1. Trimming took 4 bases from V and 8 from J; bases not matched to a gene: 2. Per germline, CDR1 SGHRS and CDR2 YFSETQ. The CDR3 sequence is 12 residues long. The CDR3: CASSAGGYEQFF. In nucleotides, the CDR3 is TGCGCCAGCAGCGCAGGGGGCTATGAGCAGTTCTTC.

In this sample, this clonotype turned up a few times. This chain joins TRBV5-1 and TRBJ2-5; 12 nucleotides match TRBD2. From germline, CDR1 is SGHRS and CDR2 YFSETQ. The CDR3 length is 17 residues. V lost 0 bases, J lost 1 base, and 4 bases stayed unmatched. The CDR3 DNA is TGCGCCAGCAGCTTGGTACTAGCGGGGGGCGTCCAAGAGACCCAGTACTTC. Protein sequence: CASSLVLAGGVQETQYF.

This clonotype was found a few times. This chain joins TRBV29-1 and TRBJ2-7; TRBD2 aligns across 11 bases. After removal of 6 bases from V and 4 bases from J, the junction contained 8 bases not matched to a gene. Germline V lookup: CDR1 SQVTM, CDR2 ANQGSEA. There are 14 residues in the CDR3. The CDR3 region is CSVVTSGSGYEQYF. As DNA, the CDR3 is TGCAGCGTCGTTACTAGCGGGAGTGGTTACGAGCAGTACTTC.

The sample holds many counts of this clonotype. This chain links TRBV3-1 with TRBJ1-2; 7 bases map to TRBD1. Germline-derived CDR1 and CDR2 are LGHDT and YNNKEL (reference sequence). This CDR3 is 13 amino acids long. Trimming removed 4 bases from V and 3 bases from J; junction bases left unmatched: 2. CDR3 sequence (DNA): TGTGCCAGCAGCCCAGGGGGGGACTATGGCTACACCTTC. Translated: CASSPGGDYGYTF.

V and J are TRBV20-1 and TRBJ2-5; 9 bases align to TRBD2. With 3 bases clipped from V and 5 bases from J, the junction kept 4 bases outside the gene matches. The CDR3 is 13 residues long. Germline CDR1 DFQATT, CDR2 SNEGSKA (reference sequence). DNA of the CDR3: TGCAGTGCTAGGGGGACTAGCCCCGAGACCCAGTACTTC. It codes for CSARGTSPETQYF.

J is TRBJ2-3 and V is TRBV14, with TRBD2 matching 9 bases. Losses at the gene ends were 2 bases for V and 6 bases for J; bases not matched to a gene: 9. CDR1 and CDR2 from the germline V gene are SGHDN and FVKESK. The CDR3 is made up of 16 amino acids. This CDR3 reads CASSQTPGLAVDTQYF. As DNA, the CDR3 is TGTGCCAGCAGCCAAACCCCGGGACTAGCCGTGGATACGCAGTATTTT.

This chain connects TRBV7-2 to TRBJ2-1; D unclear. V was shortened by 5 bases and J by 0 bases, with 14 bases between the two germline ends. The CDR3 consists of 16 residues. CDR1 SGHTA and CDR2 FQGNSA come from the germline V gene. DNA of the CDR3: TGTGCCAGCAGCCCCCGTGGTTCCCGCTCCTACAATGAGCAGTTCTTC. Translating it yields CASSPRGSRSYNEQFF.

V usage is TRBV7-8 and J usage is TRBJ2-3, with D perhaps matching TRBD1 (6 bases). The CDR3 length is 16 residues. Germline loops: CDR1 SGHVS, CDR2 FQNEAQ. The V gene lost 0 bases and the J gene lost 5 bases, with 15 bases spanning the gap. This CDR3 is CASSLALTGVIDTQYF. The CDR3 nucleotides are TGTGCCAGCAGCTTAGCTTTGACAGGTGTCATAGATACGCAGTATTTT. The variable domain in full, with the rest retrieved from reference TRBV7-8 and TRBJ2-3, is GAGVSQSPRYKVAKRGQDVALRCDPISGHVSLFWYQQALGQGPEFLTYFQNEAQLDKSGLPSDRFFAERPEGSVSTLKIQRTQQEDSAVYLCASSLALTGVIDTQYFGPGTRLTVL.

The J gene is TRBJ2-5, the V gene TRBV7-9; D gene uncertain. Germline V CDR1 and CDR2: SEHNR, FQNEAQ (reference sequence). This CDR3 contains 14 residues. The germline V and J ends were trimmed by 1 base and 5 bases, with 11 bases remaining between them. CDR3 nucleotide sequence: TGTGCCAGCAGCTTAGGAGCCCAGGAGGAGACCCAGTACTTC. As protein: CASSLGAQEETQYF.

This clonotype was counted a few times. The gene calls are TRBV5-8 and TRBJ1-1, with D unclear. CDR3 length: 15 residues. Looked up from germline, CDR1 is SGHTS and CDR2 is YDEGEE. Trimming took off 0 bases at V and 0 bases at J, with 9 bases between the two ends. The CDR3 loop is CASSLGTPLNTEAFF. CDR3 DNA: TGTGCCAGCAGCTTGGGAACACCCCTGAACACTGAAGCTTTCTTT.

The rearrangement joins TRBV24-1 to TRBJ2-5; D call uncertain. Germline CDR1 reads KGHDR; CDR2 reads SFDVKD. V was trimmed by 0 bases and J by 7 bases, leaving 5 bases between them. CDR3 length: 12 residues. Here the CDR3 DNA reads TGTGCCACCAGTGATTTGAAGTGGACCCAGTACTTC. Amino acid sequence: CATSDLKWTQYF.

The V call is TRBV13, the J call TRBJ2-1, with 13 bases aligning to TRBD2. Trimming at V came to 4 bases and at J to 8 bases, leaving 11 bases not matched to a gene. Germline assignment: CDR1 PRHDT and CDR2 FYEKMQ (reference sequence). The CDR3 covers 17 residues. This CDR3 reads CASSSLLAGGPLDEQFF. CDR3 DNA sequence: TGTGCCAGCAGCTCTTTACTAGCGGGGGGGCCTTTGGATGAGCAGTTCTTC.

Only a few counts were recorded for this clonotype. This chain links TRBV27 with TRBJ2-2; 7 nucleotides align to TRBD1. Trimming at V came to 1 base and at J to 4 bases, leaving 6 bases not matched to a gene. This CDR3 is 16 amino acids long. Per germline, CDR1 MNHEY and CDR2 SMNVEV (reference sequence). CDR3 nucleotide sequence: TGTGCCAGCAGTTTATTTCCAGGGGGAGCCACCGGGGAGCTGTTTTTT. Protein: CASSLFPGGATGELFF.